The T cell receptor beta chain described here comes from a study of shared clonotypes between healthy human individuals. Study at large: The study enrolled two women and a few men aged 18 to 49.

Trimming cost V 5 bases and J 5 bases; bases outside gene matches: 6. The CDR3 extends over 15 amino acids. The germline V gene encodes CDR1 KGHSH and CDR2 LQKENI. Study-level points and caveats: The study found lower generation probabilities in non-shared clonotypes than in those shared by all four donors.

Data came from immunoSEQ multiplex PCR; TCRdb stores just in-frame clones and leaves some out. The sample contains 1.5 million to 1.9 million clones, around 98% of which appear only once. With regard to this clone: Its antigen remains unidentified.

Within Nashville, Tennessee resided all donors, each a Caucasian adult. This rearrangement joins TRBV18 to TRBJ2-2, with TRBD1 identical over 9 bases. The TCR was taken from a man aged 30-40 years in good health. Sequences were obtained from naive CD4+ T cells sorted from blood. Subset: CD45RA+ positively selected. DNA of the CDR3: TGTGCCAGCTCAGAGGGACAGGGACGTACCGGGGAGCTGTTTTTT. Translating gives CASSEGQGRTGELFF.